This TCR beta chain was found in a study of T-cell memory formation after mild COVID-19. TCRdb reanalysed the 5' RACE reads using MiXCR and keeps one entry per CDR3 protein. Of hundreds of thousands of distinct CDR3 sequences in the sample, 8.2% were seen once. This CDR3 contains 14 residues. Germline V lookup: CDR1 SEHNR, CDR2 FQNEAQ (reference sequence). V was shortened by 2 bases and J by 8 bases, with 13 bases between the two germline ends. The TCR comes from a man between 18 and 35 years old who had mild COVID-19 (a few samples of this study predate the infection). Cell type and time point are not known. The chain is built from TRBV7-9 and TRBJ2-1; D uncertain. Sequencing used PBMCs or a T cell subset sorted from them (not recorded which). CDR3 DNA sequence: TGTGCCAGCAGCTTATCTTCAGTTCTGGATGAGCAGTTCTTC. Translated, it gives CASSLSSVLDEQFF.